This TCR beta chain was sequenced for a study of Ad26.COV2.S vaccination and SARS-CoV-2 variants. Overall study context: The Ad26.COV2.S arm of the COV1001 trial was where the donor was placed. Recipients of Ad26.COV2.S got it intramuscularly, once or twice 56 days apart.

Points on this clone: Its specificity is not known.

Here immunoSEQ multiplex PCR was the method, and the copy in TCRdb shows in-frame clones only, minus some. The sample records about half a million clones, 80% to 90% being singletons. The junction had 6 bases not matched to a gene; V was cut back by 1 base and J by 2 bases. Germline CDR1 KGHSH, CDR2 LQKENI. The CDR3 totals 17 residues. Regarding the study as a whole: TCR breadth and depth analyses may have underestimated total T cell responses. Breadth of non-spike TCRs did not differ between vaccinees and placebo recipients.

Treatment specified: over 15 received Ad26.COV2.S at low or high dose, single or two shots; about 5 received placebo; per-sample allocation not given. Sampling took place 63 days after the first vaccine or placebo injection. The source was peripheral blood, collected in a trial of Ad26.COV2.S vaccine versus placebo. This TCR came from a person between 18 and 60 years old who received the Ad26.COV2.S COVID-19 vaccine or a placebo. The V and J genes are TRBV18 and TRBJ2-1, with TRBD2 matching 9 bases. CDR3 protein: CASSPRFRLAAYNEQFF. As DNA, the CDR3 is TGTGCCAGCTCACCACGGTTTAGACTAGCGGCCTACAATGAGCAGTTCTTC.